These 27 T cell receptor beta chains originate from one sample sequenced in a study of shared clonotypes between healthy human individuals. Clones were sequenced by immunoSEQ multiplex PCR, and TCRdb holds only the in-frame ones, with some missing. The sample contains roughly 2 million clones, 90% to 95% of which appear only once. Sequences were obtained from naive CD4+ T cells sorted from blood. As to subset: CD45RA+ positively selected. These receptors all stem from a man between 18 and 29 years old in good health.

CDR3 sequence reads: CASSSLRDGLAKNIQYF. The CDR3 region has the DNA TGTGCCAGCAGCTCTCTCAGGGACGGTTTAGCCAAAAACATTCAGTACTTC. The rearrangement joins TRBV11-2 to TRBJ2-4; D is perhaps TRBD1 or TRBD2 (5 bases each). Trimming removed 4 bases from V and 0 bases from J, with 16 bases in between. Germline CDR1 and CDR2: SGHAT and FQNNGV. This CDR3 region has 17 residues. The full variable domain, its missing parts supplied by reference TRBV11-2 and TRBJ2-4, is EAGVAQSPRYKIIEKRQSVAFWCNPISGHATLYWYQQILGQGPKLLIQFQNNGVVDDSQLPKDRFSAERLKGVDSTLKIQPAKLEDSAVYLCASSSLRDGLAKNIQYFGAGTRLSVL.

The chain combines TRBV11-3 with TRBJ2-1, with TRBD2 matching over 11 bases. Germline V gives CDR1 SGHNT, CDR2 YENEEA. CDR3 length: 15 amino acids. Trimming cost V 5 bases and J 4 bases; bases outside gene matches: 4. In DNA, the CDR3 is TGTGCCAGCAGCCCCACTAGCGGGAGTTACAATGAGCAGTTCTTC. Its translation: CASSPTSGSYNEQFF.

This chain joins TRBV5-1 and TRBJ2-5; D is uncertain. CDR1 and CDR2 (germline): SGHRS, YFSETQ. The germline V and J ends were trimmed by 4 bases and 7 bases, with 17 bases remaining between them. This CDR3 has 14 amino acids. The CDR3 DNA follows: TGCGCCAGCAGCGCCTCGACGGTTCCTGGGACCCAGTACTTC. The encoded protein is CASSASTVPGTQYF.

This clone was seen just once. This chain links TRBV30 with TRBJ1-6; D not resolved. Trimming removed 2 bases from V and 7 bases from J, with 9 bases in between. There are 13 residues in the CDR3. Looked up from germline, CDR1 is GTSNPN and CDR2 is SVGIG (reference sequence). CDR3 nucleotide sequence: TGTGCCTGGAGTTCCCAGGACAATTCACCCCTCCACTTT. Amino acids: CAWSSQDNSPLHF.

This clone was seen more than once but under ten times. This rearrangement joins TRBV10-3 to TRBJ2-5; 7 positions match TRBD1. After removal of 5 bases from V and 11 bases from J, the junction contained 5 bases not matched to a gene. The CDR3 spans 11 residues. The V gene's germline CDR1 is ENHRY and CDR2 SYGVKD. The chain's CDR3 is CAISPDREQYF. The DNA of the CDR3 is TGTGCCATCAGTCCCGACAGGGAGCAGTACTTC.

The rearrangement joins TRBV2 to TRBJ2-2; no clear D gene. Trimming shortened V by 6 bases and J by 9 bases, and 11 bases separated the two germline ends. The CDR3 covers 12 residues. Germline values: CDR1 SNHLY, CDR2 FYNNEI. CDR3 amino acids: CASSGLLRELFF. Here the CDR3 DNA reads TGTGCCAGCAGCGGGCTTCTCCGGGAGCTGTTTTTT.

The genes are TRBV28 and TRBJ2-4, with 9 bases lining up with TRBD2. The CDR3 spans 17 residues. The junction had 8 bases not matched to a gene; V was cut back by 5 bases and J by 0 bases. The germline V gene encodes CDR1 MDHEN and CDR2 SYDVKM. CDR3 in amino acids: CASSPVIAGVAKNIQYF. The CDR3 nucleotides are TGTGCCAGCAGTCCCGTTATAGCGGGGGTAGCCAAAAACATTCAGTACTTC. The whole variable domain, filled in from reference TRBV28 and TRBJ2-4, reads DVKVTQSSRYLVKRTGEKVFLECVQDMDHENMFWYRQDPGLGLRLIYFSYDVKMKEKGDIPEGYSVSREKKERFSLILESASTNQTSMYLCASSPVIAGVAKNIQYFGAGTRLSVL.

The DNA for the CDR3 is TGTGCCAGCAGCCCCGGTAGAGGACTCGGACTTGAGACCTACGAGCAGTACTTC. Protein sequence: CASSPGRGLGLETYEQYF. The V gene is TRBV11-3, the J gene TRBJ2-7, with D perhaps matching TRBD2 (5 bases). Trimming took off 5 bases at V and 2 bases at J, with 25 bases between the two ends. The germline V gene has CDR1 SGHNT and CDR2 YENEEA. CDR3 length: 18 amino acids.

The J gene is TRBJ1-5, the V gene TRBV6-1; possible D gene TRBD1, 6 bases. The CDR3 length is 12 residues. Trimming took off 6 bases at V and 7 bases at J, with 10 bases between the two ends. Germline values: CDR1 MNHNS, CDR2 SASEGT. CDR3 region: CASRSGEQPQHF. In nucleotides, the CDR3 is TGTGCCAGCAGATCAGGGGAACAGCCCCAGCATTTT.

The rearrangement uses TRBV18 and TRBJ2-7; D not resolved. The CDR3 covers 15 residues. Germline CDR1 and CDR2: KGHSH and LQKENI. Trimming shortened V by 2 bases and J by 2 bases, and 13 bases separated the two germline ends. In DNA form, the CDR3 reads TGTGCCAGCTCACCAGGGTTTACAGAGGCCTACGAGCAGTACTTC. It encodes CASSPGFTEAYEQYF.

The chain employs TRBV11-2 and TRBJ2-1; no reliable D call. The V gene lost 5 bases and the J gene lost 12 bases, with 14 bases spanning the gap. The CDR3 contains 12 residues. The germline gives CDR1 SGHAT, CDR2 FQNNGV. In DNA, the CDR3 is TGTGCCAGCAGCCAGATAGACGTGATGCAGTTCTTC. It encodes CASSQIDVMQFF.

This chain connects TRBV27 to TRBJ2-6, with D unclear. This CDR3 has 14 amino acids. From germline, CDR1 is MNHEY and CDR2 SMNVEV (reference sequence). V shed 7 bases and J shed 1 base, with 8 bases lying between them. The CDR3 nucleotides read TGTGCCAGCAACGTACATTCTGGGGCCAACGTCCTGACTTTC. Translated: CASNVHSGANVLTF.

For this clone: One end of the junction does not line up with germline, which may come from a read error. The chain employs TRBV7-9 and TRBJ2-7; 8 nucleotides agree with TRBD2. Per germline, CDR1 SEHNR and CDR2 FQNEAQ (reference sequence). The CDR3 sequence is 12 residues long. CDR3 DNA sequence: TGTGCCAGCAGCCTCCGAGCGGGAGAGCTACACTTC. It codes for CASSLRAGELHF.

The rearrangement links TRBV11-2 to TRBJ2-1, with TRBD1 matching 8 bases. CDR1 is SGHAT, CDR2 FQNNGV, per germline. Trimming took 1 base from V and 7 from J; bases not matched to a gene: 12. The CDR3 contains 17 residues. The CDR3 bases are TGTGCCAGCAGCTTAGCCGTCTCAGGACAGGGCAAAAATGAGCAGTTCTTC. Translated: CASSLAVSGQGKNEQFF.

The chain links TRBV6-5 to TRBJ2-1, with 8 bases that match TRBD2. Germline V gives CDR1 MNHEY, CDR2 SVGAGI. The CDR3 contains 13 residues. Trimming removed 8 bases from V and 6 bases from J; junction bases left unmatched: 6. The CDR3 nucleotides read TGTGCCAGCCTCCGGAGCGGGAGCAATGAGCAGTTCTTC. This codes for CASLRSGSNEQFF.

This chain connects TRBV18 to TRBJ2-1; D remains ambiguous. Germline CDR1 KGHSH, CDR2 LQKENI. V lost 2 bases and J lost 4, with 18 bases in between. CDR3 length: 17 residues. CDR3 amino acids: CASSPSVRTRSYNEQFF. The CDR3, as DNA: TGTGCCAGCTCACCATCCGTCCGGACCCGATCATACAATGAGCAGTTCTTC. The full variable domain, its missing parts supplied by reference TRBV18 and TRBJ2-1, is NAGVMQNPRHLVRRRGQEARLRCSPMKGHSHVYWYRQLPEEGLKFMVYLQKENIIDESGMPKERFSAEFPKEGPSILRIQQVVRGDSAAYFCASSPSVRTRSYNEQFFGPGTRLTVL.

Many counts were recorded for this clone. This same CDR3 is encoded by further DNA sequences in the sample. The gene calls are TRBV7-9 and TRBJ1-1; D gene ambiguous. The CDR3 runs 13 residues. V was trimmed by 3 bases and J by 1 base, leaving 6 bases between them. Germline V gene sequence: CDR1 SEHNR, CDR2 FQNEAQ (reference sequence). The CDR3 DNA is TGTGCCAGCAGCTTGGCAGGGAACACTGAAGCTTTCTTT. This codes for CASSLAGNTEAFF.

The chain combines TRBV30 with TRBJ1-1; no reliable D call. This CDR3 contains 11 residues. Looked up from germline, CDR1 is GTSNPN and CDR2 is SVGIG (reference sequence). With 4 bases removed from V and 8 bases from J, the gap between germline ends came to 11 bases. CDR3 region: CAWISMVEAFF. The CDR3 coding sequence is TGTGCCTGGATCTCCATGGTCGAAGCTTTCTTT.

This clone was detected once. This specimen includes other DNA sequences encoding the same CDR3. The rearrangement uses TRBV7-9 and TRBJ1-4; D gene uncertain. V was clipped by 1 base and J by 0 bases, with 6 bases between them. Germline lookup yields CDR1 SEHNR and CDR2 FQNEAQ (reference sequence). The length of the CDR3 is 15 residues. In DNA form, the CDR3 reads TGTGCCAGCAGCTTAGGCTCTGCAACTAATGAAAAACTGTTTTTT. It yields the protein CASSLGSATNEKLFF.

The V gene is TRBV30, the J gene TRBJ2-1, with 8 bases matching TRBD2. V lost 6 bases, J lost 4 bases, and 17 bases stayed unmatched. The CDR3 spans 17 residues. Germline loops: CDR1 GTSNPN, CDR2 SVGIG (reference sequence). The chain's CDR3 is CACTWSRTSTGYNEQFF. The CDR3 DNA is TGTGCCTGCACCTGGTCCCGGACTAGCACGGGATACAATGAGCAGTTCTTC.

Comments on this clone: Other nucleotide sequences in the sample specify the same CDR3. The CDR3 DNA sequence: TGTGCCAGCAGTTACGGGACAGGGGTTTATGGCTACACCTTC. Translated: CASSYGTGVYGYTF. V is TRBV6-5 and J is TRBJ1-2; TRBD1 matches 10 bases. The junction had 2 bases not matched to a gene; V was cut back by 2 bases and J by 5 bases. Per germline, CDR1 MNHEY and CDR2 SVGAGI. This CDR3 has 14 amino acids.

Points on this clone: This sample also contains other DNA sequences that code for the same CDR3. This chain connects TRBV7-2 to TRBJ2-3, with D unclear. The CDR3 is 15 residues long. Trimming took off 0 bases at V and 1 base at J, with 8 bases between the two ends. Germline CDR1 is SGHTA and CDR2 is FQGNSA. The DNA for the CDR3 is TGTGCCAGCAGCTTAGCTGGGGTCCGCACAGATACGCAGTATTTT. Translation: CASSLAGVRTDTQYF.

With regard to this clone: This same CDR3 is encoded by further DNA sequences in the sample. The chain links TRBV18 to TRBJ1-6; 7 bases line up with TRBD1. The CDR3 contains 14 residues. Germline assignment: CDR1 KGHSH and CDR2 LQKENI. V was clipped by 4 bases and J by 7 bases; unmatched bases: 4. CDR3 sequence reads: CASSLRDSNSPLHF. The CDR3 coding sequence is TGTGCCAGCTCACTCCGGGACAGCAATTCACCCCTCCACTTT. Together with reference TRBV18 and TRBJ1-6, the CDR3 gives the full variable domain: NAGVMQNPRHLVRRRGQEARLRCSPMKGHSHVYWYRQLPEEGLKFMVYLQKENIIDESGMPKERFSAEFPKEGPSILRIQQVVRGDSAAYFCASSLRDSNSPLHFGNGTRLTVT.

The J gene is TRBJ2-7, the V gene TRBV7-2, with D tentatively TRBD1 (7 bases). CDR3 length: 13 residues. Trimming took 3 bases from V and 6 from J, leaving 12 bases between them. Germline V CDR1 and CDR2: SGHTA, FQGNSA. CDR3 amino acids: CASSLHRGGEQYF. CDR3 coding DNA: TGTGCCAGCAGCTTGCACAGGGGAGGCGAGCAGTACTTC.

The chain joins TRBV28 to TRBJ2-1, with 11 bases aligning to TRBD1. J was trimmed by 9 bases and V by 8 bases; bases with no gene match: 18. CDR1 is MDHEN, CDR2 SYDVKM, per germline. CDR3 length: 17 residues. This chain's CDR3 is CASPTLTWTGGLSEQFF. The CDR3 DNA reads TGTGCCAGCCCCACCCTAACCTGGACAGGGGGCTTGAGTGAGCAGTTCTTC.

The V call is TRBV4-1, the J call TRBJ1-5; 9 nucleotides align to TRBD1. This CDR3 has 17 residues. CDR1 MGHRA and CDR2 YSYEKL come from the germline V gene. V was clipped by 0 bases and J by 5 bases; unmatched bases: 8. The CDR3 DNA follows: TGCGCCAGCAGCCAAGATACGGGACAGGGTTTTTATCAGCCCCAGCATTTT. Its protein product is CASSQDTGQGFYQPQHF.

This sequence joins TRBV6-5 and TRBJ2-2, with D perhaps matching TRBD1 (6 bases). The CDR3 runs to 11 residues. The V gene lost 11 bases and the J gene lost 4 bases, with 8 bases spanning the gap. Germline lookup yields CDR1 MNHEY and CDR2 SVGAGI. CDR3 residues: CAVRGTGELFF. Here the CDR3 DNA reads TGTGCCGTCAGGGGCACCGGGGAGCTGTTTTTT.